Below are 27 T cell receptor beta chains sequenced from a single sample in a study of CD8 T cells in Susac syndrome. Random hexamers were used to reverse transcribe an amount of roughly 0.5 to 1 ug RNA. One entry per CDR3 protein results from TCRdb running MiXCR on the immunoSEQ multiplex PCR reads. This table holds over 120,000 distinct CDR3 sequences, approximately 93% found once. The specimen sequenced was CD4+ T cells from PBMCs. The receptors stem from a human donor in good health.

The chain employs TRBV30 and TRBJ1-2, with TRBD1 matching over 8 bases. Per germline, CDR1 GTSNPN and CDR2 SVGIG (reference sequence). This CDR3 comprises 15 residues. J lost 7 bases, V lost 3 bases, and 13 bases had no gene match. CDR3 coding DNA: TGTGCCTGGAGCGCCCGGACAGGGTGGGCTCGTGGCTACACCTTC. This codes for CAWSARTGWARGYTF.

V gene TRBV29-1 combines with J gene TRBJ1-1; D may be TRBD1 (6 bases). V dropped 6 bases and J dropped 1 base, with 9 bases sitting between them. This CDR3 has 12 residues. Germline lookup yields CDR1 SQVTM and CDR2 ANQGSEA. The CDR3 loop is CSVGTPNTEAFF. The CDR3 DNA sequence: TGCAGCGTCGGGACACCGAACACTGAAGCTTTCTTT. The full variable domain, with the rest looked up from reference TRBV29-1 and TRBJ1-1, is SAVISQKPSRDICQRGTSLTIQCQVDSQVTMMFWYRQQPGQSLTLIATANQGSEATYESGFVIDKFPISRPNLTFSTLTVSNMSPEDSSIYLCSVGTPNTEAFFGQGTRLTVV.

This chain joins TRBV12-3 or TRBV12-4 and TRBJ2-1, with a possible D match to TRBD1 (6 bases). This CDR3 contains 16 residues. V shed 2 bases and J shed 4 bases, with 15 bases lying between them. This CDR3 reads CASSLRGTPPYNEQFF. Here the CDR3 DNA reads TGTGCCAGCAGTTTAAGGGGGACGCCCCCGTACAATGAGCAGTTCTTC.

The CDR3 DNA is TGTGCCAGCAGCCGCTCATTAGCGGGACACACAGATACGCAGTATTTT. It codes for CASSRSLAGHTDTQYF. The chain is built from TRBV7-3 and TRBJ2-3; 8 nucleotides line up with TRBD2. CDR3 length: 16 residues. The V segment lost 5 bases and the J segment 2 bases; nucleotides outside the gene matches: 9. Germline V gene lookup returns CDR1 SGHTA and CDR2 FQGTGA.

This sequence joins TRBV27 and TRBJ2-2; TRBD1 is a possible D gene (5 bases). The CDR3 has 13 amino acids. Germline-derived CDR1 and CDR2 are MNHEY and SMNVEV (reference sequence). Trimming removed 3 bases from V and 7 bases from J, with 9 bases in between. The CDR3, as DNA: TGTGCCAGCAGTTTTAACAGGAACGGGGAGCTGTTTTTT. Translated, it gives CASSFNRNGELFF.

The rearrangement links TRBV12-3 or TRBV12-4 to TRBJ2-2; a weak D match, TRBD2 (5 bases). V was cut by 0 bases and J by 7 bases, with 6 bases left in between. The length of the CDR3 is 13 residues. The CDR3 region is CASSLASGGELFF. As DNA, the CDR3 is TGTGCCAGCAGTTTAGCCAGCGGCGGGGAGCTGTTTTTT.

The chain combines TRBV3-1 with TRBJ2-7, with TRBD1 matching 7 bases. Germline V CDR1 and CDR2: LGHDT, YNNKEL (reference sequence). V lost 4 bases, J lost 0 bases, and 12 bases stayed unmatched. This CDR3 region has 17 residues. This CDR3 reads CASSPRQGSLSSYEQYF. As DNA, the CDR3 is TGTGCCAGCAGCCCCAGACAGGGATCCCTCTCCTCCTACGAGCAGTACTTC.

V usage is TRBV20-1 and J usage is TRBJ1-1; tentatively, D is TRBD1 (5 bases). Germline V CDR1 and CDR2: DFQATT, SNEGSKA (reference sequence). This CDR3 is built from 13 residues. V shed 8 bases and J shed 0 bases, with 13 bases lying between them. CDR3 sequence reads: CSTTKGVNTEAFF. In DNA, the CDR3 is TGCAGTACCACCAAAGGGGTGAACACTGAAGCTTTCTTT.

The chain combines TRBV19 with TRBJ1-1; 7 bases are shared with TRBD1. V lost 5 bases, J lost 6 bases, and 6 bases stayed unmatched. There are 13 residues in the CDR3. Germline V lookup: CDR1 LNHDA, CDR2 SQIVND (reference sequence). As DNA, the CDR3 is TGTGCCAGTAGTTACAGGGGTACGTCTGAAGCTTTCTTT. Translating it yields CASSYRGTSEAFF.

This clonotype was recorded only once. The genes are TRBV6-1 and TRBJ1-1; no reliable D call. Germline V lookup: CDR1 MNHNS, CDR2 SASEGT. This CDR3 comprises 11 residues. The V end was cut by 6 bases, the J end by 6 bases, with 8 bases between. The CDR3 protein is CASSTDAEAFF. The CDR3 DNA follows: TGTGCCAGCAGCACAGATGCTGAAGCTTTCTTT.

This clonotype was found once. The chain recombines TRBV5-1 with TRBJ1-2, with 8 bases identical to TRBD1. V lost 0 bases and J lost 0; bases outside the gene matches: 10. This CDR3 has 18 amino acids. CDR1 SGHRS and CDR2 YFSETQ come from the germline V gene. The CDR3 coding sequence is TGCGCCAGCAGCTTGGGGACAGGGACAAGAACGACTAACTATGGCTACACCTTC. Residues: CASSLGTGTRTTNYGYTF.

V usage is TRBV19 and J usage is TRBJ2-7; 11 positions match TRBD2. Trimming took 6 bases from V and 1 from J; bases not matched to a gene: 5. Germline CDR1 and CDR2: LNHDA and SQIVND (reference sequence). The CDR3 extends over 15 amino acids. The CDR3 is CASRLRLAGSYEQYF. The CDR3 nucleotides are TGTGCCAGTAGGCTAAGACTAGCGGGATCCTACGAGCAGTACTTC.

CDR3 DNA: TGCAGTGCTAGTCAGCGGGGCACTGAAGCTTTCTTT. Translated, it gives CSASQRGTEAFF. V usage is TRBV20-1 and J usage is TRBJ1-1; no reliable D call. This CDR3 is built from 12 residues. Trimming stripped 3 bases from V and 4 bases from J, with 9 bases between. Looked up from germline, CDR1 is DFQATT and CDR2 is SNEGSKA (reference sequence).

The chain couples TRBV5-1 to TRBJ2-7; D may be TRBD1 or TRBD2 (6 bases each). The ends were cut back, 0 bases at V and 3 bases at J, with 16 bases in the middle. The germline CDR1 and CDR2 sequences are SGHRS and YFSETQ. The CDR3 loop spans 16 amino acids. CDR3 loop: CASSLEGGLKGYEQYF. The CDR3 DNA reads as TGCGCCAGCAGCTTGGAGGGGGGCCTTAAGGGCTACGAGCAGTACTTC.

The genes are TRBV4-1 and TRBJ1-1; tentative D call: TRBD1 (6 bases). V lost 1 base to trimming and J lost 2 bases, with 17 bases between them. This CDR3 contains 17 residues. Germline V gene data show CDR1 as MGHRA and CDR2 as YSYEKL. In DNA, the CDR3 is TGCGCCAGCAGCCAAGTCATCGGACAGCCGAGAAACACTGAAGCTTTCTTT. Amino acid sequence: CASSQVIGQPRNTEAFF.

The J gene is TRBJ2-3, the V gene TRBV12-3 or TRBV12-4; D is uncertain. The CDR3 length is 15 residues. Trimming pared 3 bases from V and 4 bases from J, leaving 14 bases between. The CDR3 sequence is CASSFRAPSPDTQYF. In DNA, the CDR3 is TGTGCCAGCAGTTTTCGGGCCCCCAGCCCAGATACGCAGTATTTT.

The genes are TRBV12-3 or TRBV12-4 and TRBJ2-3, with 7 positions matching TRBD1. This CDR3 has 13 amino acids. V shed 7 bases, J shed 2 bases, and the junction held 3 bases outside the gene matches. CDR3 bases: TGTGCCAGCAACGACAGGGACACAGATACGCAGTATTTT. Residues: CASNDRDTDTQYF.

The chain has TRBV9 and TRBJ2-5; 9 nucleotides match TRBD1. The V gene end was trimmed by 6 bases and the J gene end by 4 bases; junction bases not matched to a gene: 7. The CDR3 loop spans 14 amino acids. Germline V gene data show CDR1 as SGDLS and CDR2 as YYNGEE. This CDR3 is CASTAGQGTETQYF. CDR3 DNA sequence: TGTGCCAGCACGGCGGGACAGGGTACAGAGACCCAGTACTTC.

The chain links TRBV18 to TRBJ1-1; the D gene is possibly TRBD1 (6 bases). Germline CDR1 reads KGHSH; CDR2 reads LQKENI. Trimming took off 2 bases at V and 4 bases at J, with 20 bases between the two ends. The CDR3 totals 17 residues. The CDR3 spells CASSPGPQGNKGTEAFF. The CDR3 region has the DNA TGTGCCAGCTCACCAGGTCCACAGGGAAACAAGGGCACTGAAGCTTTCTTT.

This sequence joins TRBV2 and TRBJ2-5; D is uncertain. This CDR3 is 12 amino acids long. V was shortened by 8 bases and J by 0 bases, with 7 bases between the two germline ends. The V gene's germline CDR1 is SNHLY and CDR2 FYNNEI. The CDR3 bases are TGTGCCAGCGAGACGGACCAAGAGACCCAGTACTTC. Translation: CASETDQETQYF.

The rearrangement links TRBV29-1 to TRBJ1-2, with 7 positions matching TRBD1. This CDR3 is 14 amino acids long. Trimming removed 2 bases from V and 4 bases from J; junction bases left unmatched: 7. CDR1 SQVTM and CDR2 ANQGSEA come from the germline V gene. The CDR3: CSVERRQGTYGYTF. The CDR3 DNA follows: TGCAGCGTTGAAAGAAGACAGGGTACCTATGGCTACACCTTC.

The rearrangement joins TRBV9 to TRBJ1-5; a possible D gene is TRBD1 (6 bases). The CDR3 has 15 residues. Per germline, CDR1 SGDLS and CDR2 YYNGEE. Between the trimmed V and J ends, which lost 5 bases and 3 bases, there was a span of 15 bases. The CDR3: CASSLEGGFNQPQHF. The CDR3, as DNA: TGTGCCAGCAGTCTCGAGGGGGGATTCAATCAGCCCCAGCATTTT.

The chain is built from TRBV27 and TRBJ1-2; no clear D gene. Germline CDR1 MNHEY, CDR2 SMNVEV (reference sequence). The CDR3 runs to 12 residues. Trimming shortened V by 4 bases and J by 9 bases, and 12 bases separated the two germline ends. DNA of the CDR3: TGTGCCAGCAGTTCCGGAGGCAATCGCTACACCTTC. This sequence encodes CASSSGGNRYTF.

The chain is built from TRBV7-9 and TRBJ1-4; D gene uncertain. This CDR3 is 13 amino acids long. The V gene's germline CDR1 is SEHNR and CDR2 FQNEAQ (reference sequence). The ends were cut back, 1 base at V and 8 bases at J, with 8 bases in the middle. The CDR3 is CASSLVAQEKLFF. Written as DNA, the CDR3 is TGTGCCAGCAGCTTAGTTGCCCAGGAAAAACTGTTTTTT.

The CDR3 region has the DNA TGCAGTGCTAGAGATATGACAGCCTATACCAATCAGCCCCAGCATTTT. The encoded protein is CSARDMTAYTNQPQHF. The rearrangement joins TRBV20-1 to TRBJ1-5; TRBD1 is a possible D gene (5 bases). Trimming stripped 0 bases from V and 3 bases from J, with 15 bases between. The CDR3 is made up of 16 amino acids. The V gene's germline CDR1 is DFQATT and CDR2 SNEGSKA (reference sequence).

The chain is built from TRBV6-4 and TRBJ2-3; 9 bases fit TRBD1. V gave up 5 bases and J gave up 4 bases; unmatched junction bases: 10. CDR1 is MRHNA, CDR2 SNTAGT, per germline. The CDR3 runs 16 residues. CDR3 nucleotide sequence: TGTGCCAGCAGTAAATATCCGGGACAGGGTGCAGATACGCAGTATTTT. Its protein product is CASSKYPGQGADTQYF.

This chain connects TRBV28 to TRBJ2-3; 11 nucleotides match TRBD2. Germline trimming cut 8 bases from V and 4 bases from J; bases unmatched to any gene: 8. Germline loops: CDR1 MDHEN, CDR2 SYDVKM. The length of the CDR3 is 15 residues. The CDR3 here is CASGTSGQGADTQYF. CDR3 nucleotides: TGTGCCAGCGGGACTAGCGGACAAGGGGCAGATACGCAGTATTTT.